Below, 9 T cell receptor beta chains from the same sample are listed, as sequenced in a study of blood T cell repertoires in COVID-19. TCRdb's table, derived via immunoSEQ multiplex PCR, lists solely in-frame clones and lacks some. Of about 150,000 clones listed, approximately 91% are singletons. Material: peripheral blood. The receptors here all came from a man aged 18-30 years with COVID-19, enrolled during active disease.

The chain carries TRBV4-2 and TRBJ2-7; 8 bases align to TRBD2. CDR1 and CDR2 from the germline V gene are LGHNA and YNFKEQ. This CDR3 comprises 17 residues. J lost 1 base, V lost 0 bases, and 8 bases had no gene match. The CDR3 is CASSQEVSGRGSYEQYF. The CDR3 DNA is TGTGCCAGCAGCCAAGAGGTGAGCGGGAGAGGGTCCTACGAGCAGTACTTC.

The chain joins TRBV28 to TRBJ1-6; 10 bases map to TRBD1. The junction had 4 bases not matched to a gene; V was cut back by 6 bases and J by 11 bases. Per the germline V gene, CDR1 is MDHEN and CDR2 is SYDVKM. CDR3 length equals 13 residues. The DNA for the CDR3 is TGTGCCAGCAGGGGACAGGGGACCCCACCCCTCCACTTT. Translating it yields CASRGQGTPPLHF.

The chain employs TRBV27 and TRBJ2-7; 9 bases line up with TRBD2. The J segment lost 2 bases and the V segment lost 0 bases, leaving 2 bases of the junction unmatched. The germline gives CDR1 MNHEY, CDR2 SMNVEV (reference sequence). This CDR3 comprises 15 residues. Here the CDR3 reads CASSLSLAGPYEQYF. The DNA of the CDR3 is TGTGCCAGCAGTTTATCACTAGCGGGTCCCTACGAGCAGTACTTC.

The chain couples TRBV20-1 to TRBJ1-5, with TRBD1 identical over 7 bases. With V trimmed by 4 bases and J by 3 bases, 15 bases remained unmatched. The CDR3 has 17 amino acids. In germline, CDR1 is DFQATT, CDR2 SNEGSKA (reference sequence). The CDR3 sequence: CSANDRVRGANNQPQHF. In DNA, the CDR3 is TGCAGTGCTAATGACAGGGTACGCGGCGCGAACAATCAGCCCCAGCATTTT.

Of note for this clone: At one end, the junction sequence differs from germline, possibly due to a read error. This rearrangement joins TRBV29-1 to TRBJ1-4, with TRBD1 as a possible D gene (6 bases). This CDR3 spans 13 amino acids. Germline CDR1 SQVTM, CDR2 ANQGSEA. The CDR3 loop reads CSAWDTRNEKLLF. Here the CDR3 DNA reads TGCAGCGCATGGGACACCCGTAATGAAAAACTGCTTTTT.

The genes are TRBV6-1 and TRBJ2-7, with TRBD1 identical over 9 bases. Germline CDR1 MNHNS, CDR2 SASEGT. The CDR3 is made up of 15 amino acids. Trimming took 2 bases from V and 4 from J; bases not matched to a gene: 6. The CDR3 DNA sequence: TGTGCCAGCAGTGAAAATCACAGGGGGCTTTACGAGCAGTACTTC. It codes for CASSENHRGLYEQYF.

The chain uses TRBV19 and TRBJ1-5, with no clear D. The CDR3 has 15 residues. The ends were cut back, 4 bases at V and 0 bases at J, with 10 bases in the middle. Germline CDR1 and CDR2: LNHDA and SQIVND (reference sequence). The CDR3 is CASSTSGGSNQPQHF. In DNA form, the CDR3 reads TGTGCCAGTAGTACCAGCGGTGGTAGCAATCAGCCCCAGCATTTT.

This clone appeared once. The rearrangement uses TRBV30 and TRBJ1-5; a weak D match, TRBD1 (6 bases). The CDR3 covers 14 residues. Germline CDR1 is GTSNPN and CDR2 is SVGIG (reference sequence). With 2 bases removed from V and 4 bases from J, the gap between germline ends came to 12 bases. In DNA form, the CDR3 reads TGTGCCTGGAGTACAGGGAGACCGAATCAGCCCCAGCATTTT. Encoded protein: CAWSTGRPNQPQHF.

V and J are TRBV7-9 and TRBJ1-2, with a weak D call TRBD1 (5 bases). This CDR3 is 12 amino acids long. Germline V gives CDR1 SEHNR, CDR2 FQNEAQ (reference sequence). Trimming cost V 4 bases and J 8 bases, with 11 bases left between them. Here the CDR3 DNA reads TGTGCCAGCAGCTCCCCAGGGCACGGCTACACCTTC. Translating it yields CASSSPGHGYTF. Full variable domain (rest looked up from reference TRBV7-9 and TRBJ1-2): DTGVSQNPRHKITKRGQNVTFRCDPISEHNRLYWYRQTLGQGPEFLTYFQNEAQLEKSRLLSDRFSAERPKGSFSTLEIQRTEQGDSAMYLCASSSPGHGYTFGSGTRLTVV.